This TCR beta chain appears in the sequencing data of a study of cytomegalovirus exposure and HLA in healthy donors. As for the study in general: Genotyping of more than 300 donors showed that over 80% belonged to the Caucasian-associated ancestry cluster.

The germline gives CDR1 SGHVS, CDR2 FQNEAQ. The CDR3 contains 16 residues. V shed 1 base and J shed 3 bases, with 10 bases lying between them. This clone was observed a single time. Other nucleotide sequences in the sample specify the same CDR3. 60 Vbeta and 13 Jbeta primers were used in PCR. Some clones are missing from TCRdb's copy, which holds only in-frame ones; the method was immunoSEQ multiplex PCR. The top ten hold under 2% of the sample, which has about 190,000 clones, around 80% seen once. The rearrangement joins TRBV7-8 to TRBJ2-6; D is uncertain. Sequencing was done on a sample of PBMCs. The TCR originated in a man in his forties in good health and CMV-seropositive. The chain's CDR3 is CASSLGSELGANVLTF. The CDR3 nucleotides read TGTGCCAGCAGCTTAGGCTCGGAGCTTGGGGCCAACGTCCTGACTTTC. Full variable domain (outside the CDR3, taken from reference TRBV7-8 and TRBJ2-6): GAGVSQSPRYKVAKRGQDVALRCDPISGHVSLFWYQQALGQGPEFLTYFQNEAQLDKSGLPSDRFFAERPEGSVSTLKIQRTQQEDSAVYLCASSLGSELGANVLTFGAGSRLTVL.